Below, 21 T cell receptor beta chains from the same sample are listed, as sequenced in a study of shared clonotypes between healthy human individuals (dated by TCRdb to the early 2020s). CD8 naive samples were CD45RO-negative cells positively selected for CCR7, giving a CD45RA+CCR7+ population that excluded TemRA cells. The method was the immunoSEQ multiplex PCR assay. TCRdb took this table from immuneACCESS and kept in-frame rearrangements with V and J called. Such tables lack part of the clones; where checked against another copy, unresolved V genes explain under half of the gap, and the rest is unexplained. Counted in this sample were 450,000 to 700,000 clones; 95% to 96% of them appeared once. 0.095% to 0.12% of the sample is taken by the ten largest. What was sequenced was naive CD8+ T cells sorted from blood. Taken with the paper, the label for cell subset or site translates to: CD45RA+CCR7+. The receptors stem from a young woman in good health.

The rearrangement links TRBV28 to TRBJ1-5; D gene uncertain. CDR1 MDHEN and CDR2 SYDVKM come from the germline V gene. V lost 6 bases to trimming and J lost 4 bases, with 10 bases between them. CDR3 length: 13 residues. This chain's CDR3 is CASRPGVNQPQHF. The CDR3 DNA follows: TGTGCCAGCAGACCTGGGGTTAATCAGCCCCAGCATTTT.

The gene calls are TRBV19 and TRBJ2-1; D gene unclear. With 3 bases removed from V and 0 bases from J, the gap between germline ends came to 9 bases. The CDR3 has 15 amino acids. Germline V gene sequence: CDR1 LNHDA, CDR2 SQIVND (reference sequence). The CDR3 nucleotides read TGTGCCAGTAGTATTCTGGGGTTCTCCTACAATGAGCAGTTCTTC. It codes for CASSILGFSYNEQFF.

The chain uses TRBV5-5 and TRBJ2-7, with D possibly being TRBD2 (6 bases). CDR1 and CDR2 (germline): SGHKS, YYEKEE (reference sequence). V gave up 1 base and J gave up 2 bases, with 10 bases separating them. The CDR3 contains 14 residues. CDR3 region: CASSLYGGTYEQYF. The CDR3 nucleotides are TGTGCCAGCAGCTTGTATGGCGGGACCTACGAGCAGTACTTC.

This clone was found once. The J gene is TRBJ2-3, the V gene TRBV27; D is unresolved. V lost 3 bases and J 1 base, leaving 5 bases between the germline ends. The CDR3 consists of 13 residues. The germline CDR1 and CDR2 sequences are MNHEY and SMNVEV (reference sequence). The CDR3 reads CASSFSGTDTQYF. In nucleotides, the CDR3 is TGTGCCAGCAGTTTTTCCGGCACAGATACGCAGTATTTT.

The rearrangement uses TRBV4-1 and TRBJ2-3; a weak D match, TRBD2 (6 bases). The V and J ends lost 1 base and 2 bases respectively, with 10 bases between them. CDR3 size: 15 residues. Per germline, CDR1 MGHRA and CDR2 YSYEKL. CDR3 protein: CASSQGLGATDTQYF. The DNA of the CDR3 is TGCGCCAGCAGCCAAGGACTAGGGGCCACAGATACGCAGTATTTT.

The chain has TRBV4-1 and TRBJ2-3, with D maybe TRBD2 (5 bases). The V end was cut by 0 bases, the J end by 0 bases, with 10 bases between. This CDR3 is 16 amino acids long. In germline, CDR1 is MGHRA, CDR2 YSYEKL. CDR3 coding DNA: TGCGCCAGCAGCCAAGATGGACTGGCTAGCACAGATACGCAGTATTTT. This sequence encodes CASSQDGLASTDTQYF.

The chain combines TRBV28 with TRBJ2-1; D is uncertain. There are 17 residues in the CDR3. Trimming shortened V by 5 bases and J by 4 bases, and 21 bases separated the two germline ends. Germline V CDR1 and CDR2: MDHEN, SYDVKM. This CDR3 is CASSPAPGGRPYNEQFF. CDR3 in DNA: TGTGCCAGCAGTCCCGCCCCCGGCGGACGACCGTACAATGAGCAGTTCTTC.

The chain is built from TRBV28 and TRBJ2-7; 9 bases map to TRBD2. The junction had 11 bases not matched to a gene; V was cut back by 6 bases and J by 5 bases. CDR1 is MDHEN and CDR2 is SYDVKM in the germline V gene. CDR3 length equals 15 residues. CDR3 DNA: TGTGCCAGCAGATTAGCGGGAGTGAGCACCCACGAGCAGTACTTC. As protein: CASRLAGVSTHEQYF.

The CDR3 loop reads CASSPHSETQYF. In nucleotides, the CDR3 is TGTGCCAGCAGCCCGCACTCAGAGACCCAGTACTTC. V gene TRBV9 combines with J gene TRBJ2-5; D not resolved. The V gene lost 4 bases and the J gene lost 4 bases, with 8 bases spanning the gap. This CDR3 has 12 amino acids. The germline gives CDR1 SGDLS, CDR2 YYNGEE.

V and J are TRBV7-7 and TRBJ2-1, with D possibly matching TRBD1 (5 bases). Germline loops: CDR1 SSHAT, CDR2 FNYEAQ (reference sequence). This CDR3 contains 14 residues. V was cut by 2 bases and J by 8 bases, with 13 bases left in between. The CDR3 reads CASSLFQGAHEQFF. CDR3 bases: TGTGCCAGCAGCTTATTCCAGGGCGCCCATGAGCAGTTCTTC. Full variable domain (remainder filled in from reference TRBV7-7 and TRBJ2-1): GAGVSQSPRYKVTKRGQDVTLRCDPISSHATLYWYQQALGQGPEFLTYFNYEAQPDKSGLPSDRFSAERPEGSISTLTIQRTEQRDSAMYRCASSLFQGAHEQFFGPGTRLTVL.

V and J are TRBV11-2 and TRBJ2-1; 11 nucleotides agree with TRBD2. From germline, CDR1 is SGHAT and CDR2 FQNNGV. The junction had 9 bases not matched to a gene; V was cut back by 0 bases and J by 8 bases. The CDR3 runs 17 residues. CDR3 sequence (DNA): TGTGCCAGCAGCTTAGAGGGACTAGCGGACCGGGGGCATGAGCAGTTCTTC. This gives the protein CASSLEGLADRGHEQFF.

The V gene is TRBV28, the J gene TRBJ1-2; D is unresolved. Between the trimmed V and J ends, which lost 1 base and 4 bases, there was a span of 28 bases. The CDR3 loop spans 20 amino acids. Germline V gives CDR1 MDHEN, CDR2 SYDVKM. The CDR3 coding sequence is TGTGCCAGCAGTTTATCCCTGTTCCCCGTACAGCGACTATTACCCTATGGCTACACCTTC. Protein product: CASSLSLFPVQRLLPYGYTF.

The chain couples TRBV28 to TRBJ2-7; no firm D call. Germline assignment: CDR1 MDHEN and CDR2 SYDVKM. V was trimmed by 5 bases and J by 7 bases, leaving 9 bases between them. This CDR3 spans 11 amino acids. The CDR3 spells CASSTKEEQYF. CDR3 in DNA: TGTGCCAGCAGTACCAAGGAGGAGCAGTACTTC.

In this sample, this clone turned up once. The V and J genes are TRBV28 and TRBJ2-1; the match to TRBD2 covers 8 bases. The length of the CDR3 is 14 residues. Germline V CDR1 and CDR2: MDHEN, SYDVKM. The V gene end was trimmed by 3 bases and the J gene end by 7 bases; junction bases not matched to a gene: 5. This chain's CDR3 is CASSLGTRLNEQFF. CDR3 coding DNA: TGTGCCAGCAGTTTGGGGACTAGGTTAAATGAGCAGTTCTTC.

A single count supports this clone. The genes are TRBV13 and TRBJ2-3; 7 nucleotides align to TRBD2. V dropped 5 bases and J dropped 1; count of bases not matched to a gene: 3. CDR3 length: 14 residues. Germline V gene sequence: CDR1 PRHDT, CDR2 FYEKMQ (reference sequence). The CDR3 spells CASSHGRGTDTQYF. CDR3 coding DNA: TGTGCCAGCAGCCATGGGAGGGGCACAGATACGCAGTATTTT.

This clone came up once. The rearrangement links TRBV7-9 to TRBJ2-5; no firm D call. Trimming left V 5 bases short and J 4 bases short, with 11 bases between. Germline V CDR1 and CDR2: SEHNR, FQNEAQ (reference sequence). The CDR3 consists of 13 residues. Here the CDR3 DNA reads TGTGCCAGCAGCCCGGAGATGGGAGAGACCCAGTACTTC. Translating gives CASSPEMGETQYF.

The genes are TRBV6-1 and TRBJ2-2; D is uncertain. The CDR3 has 14 amino acids. CDR1 is MNHNS and CDR2 is SASEGT in the germline V gene. V shed 1 base and J shed 3 bases, with 6 bases lying between them. CDR3 nucleotide sequence: TGTGCCAGCAGTGAAGATCGATACACCGGGGAGCTGTTTTTT. Encoded protein: CASSEDRYTGELFF.

The rearrangement links TRBV7-9 to TRBJ2-3; the match to TRBD2 covers 7 bases. V dropped 5 bases and J dropped 3; count of bases not matched to a gene: 11. Germline CDR1 is SEHNR and CDR2 is FQNEAQ (reference sequence). The CDR3 runs 16 residues. The CDR3 sequence is CASSDLWREITDTQYF. The CDR3 DNA follows: TGTGCCAGCAGCGACCTCTGGCGGGAGATAACAGATACGCAGTATTTT. Supplemented by reference TRBV7-9 and TRBJ2-3, the full variable domain reads DTGVSQNPRHKITKRGQNVTFRCDPISEHNRLYWYRQTLGQGPEFLTYFQNEAQLEKSRLLSDRFSAERPKGSFSTLEIQRTEQGDSAMYLCASSDLWREITDTQYFGPGTRLTVL.

This rearrangement joins TRBV5-4 to TRBJ2-1; 7 nucleotides agree with TRBD2. This CDR3 has 14 residues. V dropped 3 bases and J dropped 14; count of bases not matched to a gene: 14. Germline V CDR1 and CDR2: SGHNT, YYREEE (reference sequence). CDR3 sequence: CASSSRDYYLGEFF. Here the CDR3 DNA reads TGTGCCAGCAGCTCCCGGGACTATTATCTCGGGGAGTTCTTC.

The rearrangement uses TRBV21-1 and TRBJ2-7; the tabulated D call, TRBD2, remains unverified against the DNA. TRBV21-1 is a recognized pseudogene. The CDR3 spans 15 residues. Written as DNA, the CDR3 is TGTGCCAGCCTAAGGCCGCCAAGTCGGGTACGCGAGCAGTACTTC. It specifies CASLRPPSRVREQYF.

V gene TRBV7-9 combines with J gene TRBJ1-3; D not resolved. This CDR3 has 14 amino acids. The V end lost 1 base, the J end lost 1 base, and 5 bases lay between the germline ends. The germline gives CDR1 SEHNR, CDR2 FQNEAQ (reference sequence). The CDR3: CASSLVLSGNTIYF. The CDR3 nucleotides read TGTGCCAGCAGCTTAGTGCTGTCTGGAAACACCATATATTTT. Supplemented by reference TRBV7-9 and TRBJ1-3, the full variable domain reads DTGVSQNPRHKITKRGQNVTFRCDPISEHNRLYWYRQTLGQGPEFLTYFQNEAQLEKSRLLSDRFSAERPKGSFSTLEIQRTEQGDSAMYLCASSLVLSGNTIYFGEGSWLTVV.